The 11 T cell receptor beta chains below all came from one sample that was sequenced in a study of cytomegalovirus exposure and HLA in healthy donors. Both 60 Vbeta primers and 13 Jbeta primers went into the PCR. Repertoires were generated with immunoSEQ multiplex PCR, while TCRdb's copy carries only in-frame clones and drops some. The sample has some 60,000 clones, over 75% seen once. The sample comprised PBMCs. The receptors shown here come from a man between 18 and 35 years old in good health and CMV-seronegative.

This clone has only one observation. The junction differs from germline at one of its ends, possibly a read error. The chain employs TRBV28 and TRBJ1-2; possibly TRBD1 for D (6 bases). Per the germline V gene, CDR1 is MDHEN and CDR2 is SYDVKM. This CDR3 spans 15 amino acids. CDR3 bases: TGTGCCAGCAGTTTGCCCGGGACACCTAAGTATGGCTACACCTTC. Translated: CASSLPGTPKYGYTF.

The J gene is TRBJ2-2, the V gene TRBV9, with D possibly being TRBD2 (6 bases). This CDR3 spans 15 amino acids. From germline, CDR1 is SGDLS and CDR2 YYNGEE. Trimming took 4 bases from V and 4 from J, leaving 14 bases between them. CDR3 region: CASSYGTQSTGELFF. CDR3 nucleotides: TGTGCCAGCAGCTACGGGACTCAGAGCACCGGGGAGCTGTTTTTT.

The V and J genes are TRBV11-3 and TRBJ2-7; D might be TRBD1 (6 bases). This CDR3 is built from 14 residues. Trimming took 4 bases from V and 3 from J, leaving 13 bases between them. Germline V gene sequence: CDR1 SGHNT, CDR2 YENEEA. This CDR3 is CASSSRTENYEQYF. In DNA, the CDR3 is TGTGCCAGCAGCTCCCGGACAGAAAACTACGAGCAGTACTTC.

The J gene is TRBJ2-7, the V gene TRBV2; D is perhaps TRBD2 (6 bases). CDR3 length: 14 amino acids. The germline CDR1 and CDR2 sequences are SNHLY and FYNNEI. V was cut by 6 bases and J by 4 bases, with 16 bases left in between. The CDR3 nucleotides read TGTGCCAGCAGCGGGACTGGCTTAGGGTACGAGCAGTACTTC. Protein sequence: CASSGTGLGYEQYF.

A single count supports this clone. CDR3 protein: CAWSVLGGHGVQYF. CDR3 sequence (DNA): TGTGCCTGGAGTGTACTTGGAGGGCACGGGGTTCAGTACTTC. The chain employs TRBV30 and TRBJ2-4, with D possibly TRBD2 on 6 matching bases. Trimming took 0 bases from V and 11 from J, leaving 17 bases between them. This CDR3 region has 14 residues. Looked up from germline, CDR1 is GTSNPN and CDR2 is SVGIG (reference sequence).

This clone was counted a few times. V usage is TRBV6-1 and J usage is TRBJ1-1, with D uncertain. Germline values: CDR1 MNHNS, CDR2 SASEGT. The CDR3 contains 13 residues. The V and J ends lost 2 bases and 7 bases respectively, with 11 bases between them. The DNA for the CDR3 is TGTGCCAGCAGTGAAAATAAGGCGGATGAAGCTTTCTTT. It specifies CASSENKADEAFF.

This chain links TRBV7-9 with TRBJ2-1; 9 nucleotides agree with TRBD1. The length of the CDR3 is 15 residues. CDR1 is SEHNR, CDR2 FQNEAQ, per germline (reference sequence). Germline trimming cut 5 bases from V and 6 bases from J; bases unmatched to any gene: 8. The CDR3 nucleotides are TGTGCCAGCAGCAATCCGGGACAGGGTATCAATGAGCAGTTCTTC. It yields the protein CASSNPGQGINEQFF. Complete variable domain (other parts from reference TRBV7-9 and TRBJ2-1): DTGVSQNPRHKITKRGQNVTFRCDPISEHNRLYWYRQTLGQGPEFLTYFQNEAQLEKSRLLSDRFSAERPKGSFSTLEIQRTEQGDSAMYLCASSNPGQGINEQFFGPGTRLTVL.

J is TRBJ2-7 and V is TRBV7-8, with a weak D call TRBD1 (5 bases). CDR1 and CDR2 from the germline V gene are SGHVS and FQNEAQ. Between the trimmed V and J ends, which lost 2 bases and 3 bases, there was a span of 11 bases. CDR3 length: 14 amino acids. In nucleotides, the CDR3 is TGTGCCAGCAGCTTATACCAGGGCCACTACGAGCAGTACTTC. It codes for CASSLYQGHYEQYF.

V usage is TRBV28 and J usage is TRBJ1-5; weak D call: TRBD1 (6 bases). CDR1 is MDHEN and CDR2 is SYDVKM in the germline V gene. The CDR3 is made up of 13 amino acids. The V gene lost 4 bases and the J gene lost 4 bases, with 8 bases spanning the gap. As DNA, the CDR3 is TGTGCCAGCAGTTCACAGGGAAATCAGCCCCAGCATTTT. Amino acids: CASSSQGNQPQHF.

This clone was counted only a few times. The gene calls are TRBV7-9 and TRBJ1-3; TRBD1 might be the D (5 bases). Per the germline V gene, CDR1 is SEHNR and CDR2 is FQNEAQ (reference sequence). V was trimmed by 4 bases and J by 6 bases, leaving 16 bases between them. This CDR3 has 15 residues. This CDR3 reads CASSSRFRVENTIYF. The DNA for the CDR3 is TGTGCCAGCAGCTCACGATTCAGGGTGGAAAACACCATATATTTT.

The chain has TRBV2 and TRBJ1-1; 8 nucleotides line up with TRBD1. Losses at the gene ends were 7 bases for V and 9 bases for J; bases not matched to a gene: 10. The CDR3 spans 13 residues. The V gene's germline CDR1 is SNHLY and CDR2 FYNNEI. CDR3 DNA: TGTGCCAGCATCGGGACAGGAGCAGTCAAAGCTTTCTTT. It encodes CASIGTGAVKAFF.